This T cell receptor (beta chain) was documented in a study of radiotherapy plus CTLA-4 blockade in lung cancer. Participants had chemo-refractory metastatic non-small-cell lung cancer and were treated with focal radiation plus ipilimumab CTLA-4 blockade. TCRdb's table, derived via immunoSEQ multiplex PCR, lists solely in-frame clones and lacks some. The table records tens of thousands of clones, around 69% of them present only once. V gave up 6 bases and J gave up 7 bases; unmatched junction bases: 12. The germline V gene encodes CDR1 MNHNS and CDR2 SASEGT. This CDR3 has 15 amino acids. This TCR derives from a human donor with non-small cell lung cancer who had stable disease on radiotherapy plus ipilimumab. The chain carries TRBV6-1 and TRBJ1-2; 9 bases align to TRBD1. Sequencing was performed on peripheral blood, taken from a patient treated with radiotherapy plus ipilimumab. CDR3: CASRVPGQGGGGYTF. The CDR3 DNA sequence: TGTGCCAGCAGGGTCCCGGGACAGGGTGGTGGTGGCTACACCTTC.